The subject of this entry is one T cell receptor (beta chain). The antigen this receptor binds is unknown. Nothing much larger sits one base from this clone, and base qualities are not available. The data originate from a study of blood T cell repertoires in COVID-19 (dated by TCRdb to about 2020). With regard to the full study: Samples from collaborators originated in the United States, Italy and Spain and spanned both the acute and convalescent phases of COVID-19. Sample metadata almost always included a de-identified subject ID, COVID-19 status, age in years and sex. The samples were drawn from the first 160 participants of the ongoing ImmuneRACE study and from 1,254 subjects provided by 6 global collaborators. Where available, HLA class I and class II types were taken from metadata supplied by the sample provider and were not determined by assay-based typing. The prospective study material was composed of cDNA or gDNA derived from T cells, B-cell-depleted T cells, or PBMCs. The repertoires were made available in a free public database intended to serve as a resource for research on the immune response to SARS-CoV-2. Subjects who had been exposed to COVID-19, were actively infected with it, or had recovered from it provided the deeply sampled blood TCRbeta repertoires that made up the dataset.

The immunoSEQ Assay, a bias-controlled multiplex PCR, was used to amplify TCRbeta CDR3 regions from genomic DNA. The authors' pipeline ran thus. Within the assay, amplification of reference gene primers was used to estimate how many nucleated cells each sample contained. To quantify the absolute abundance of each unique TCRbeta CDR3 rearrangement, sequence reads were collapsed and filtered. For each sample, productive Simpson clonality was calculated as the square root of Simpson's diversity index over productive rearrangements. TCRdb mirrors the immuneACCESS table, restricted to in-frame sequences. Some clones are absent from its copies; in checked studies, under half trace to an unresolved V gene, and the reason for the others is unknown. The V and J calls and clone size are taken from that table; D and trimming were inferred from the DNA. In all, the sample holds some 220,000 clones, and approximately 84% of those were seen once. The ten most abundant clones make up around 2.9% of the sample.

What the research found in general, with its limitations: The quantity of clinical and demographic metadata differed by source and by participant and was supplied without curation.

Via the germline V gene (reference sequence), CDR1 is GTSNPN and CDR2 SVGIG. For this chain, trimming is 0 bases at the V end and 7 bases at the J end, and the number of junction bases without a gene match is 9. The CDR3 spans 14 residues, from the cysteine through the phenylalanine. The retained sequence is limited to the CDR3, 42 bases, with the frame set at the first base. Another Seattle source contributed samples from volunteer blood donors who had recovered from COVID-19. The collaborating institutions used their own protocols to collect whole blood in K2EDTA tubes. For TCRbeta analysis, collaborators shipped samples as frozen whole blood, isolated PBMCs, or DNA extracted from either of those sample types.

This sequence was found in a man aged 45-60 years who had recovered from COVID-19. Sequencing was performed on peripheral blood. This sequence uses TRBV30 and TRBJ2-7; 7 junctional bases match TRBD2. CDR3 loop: CAWSVPAGFGEQYF. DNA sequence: TGTGCCTGGAGTGTACCAGCGGGGTTCGGTGAGCAGTACTTC.